This TCR beta chain was obtained from a study of blood T cell repertoires in COVID-19. For the study at large: From the United States, Italy and Spain came samples of acute and convalescent COVID-19. T cells, B-cell-depleted T cells, or PBMCs provided the cDNA or gDNA that served as material.

CDR3 size: 17 residues. The trim removed 8 bases at V and 2 bases at J, leaving 12 bases unmatched. Germline V gene lookup returns CDR1 SEHNR and CDR2 FQNEAQ (reference sequence). Only in-frame clones appear in the TCRdb table, and some are missing; sequencing was by immunoSEQ multiplex PCR. The sample yields over 300,000 clones, approximately 88% seen once. The chain combines TRBV7-9 with TRBJ1-1, with TRBD1 identical over 12 bases. The sequencing sample was made of peripheral blood. The TCR comes from a man between 35 and 55 years old with acute or convalescent COVID-19. The CDR3 DNA follows: TGTGCCAGCTTTTTCAAGGGGGACAGGGGGCTAAACACTGAAGCTTTCTTT. It is translated as CASFFKGDRGLNTEAFF.